This TCR beta chain is from a study of T cells after somatic rescue of genetic block. The CDR3 is 16 amino acids. Libraries were prepared by immunoSEQ multiplex PCR; TCRdb keeps only in-frame clonotypes and omits some of them. In the table there are some 15,000 clones, about three quarters of which are singletons. Sequencing was performed on peripheral blood mononuclear cells (PBMCs). The chain carries TRBV21-1 and TRBJ1-4. TRBV21-1 is classified as a pseudogene. The sequence was obtained from a boy under 18. As DNA, the CDR3 is TGTGCCAGCAGCAAAGAAAAAGGCTCAACTAATGAAAAACTGTTTTTT. This gives the protein CASSKEKGSTNEKLFF.